This entry features one TCR beta chain sequence. These data originate in a study of low-dose radiotherapy and immunotherapy resistance in tumors. Study-level background: Cohort 2, a group dosed every two weeks at 1 Gy per fraction, received 13 Gy in total over 26 weeks. On an every-two-weeks schedule, patients received intravenous nivolumab 240 mg, along with ipilimumab 1 mg/kg every six weeks.

The CDR3 covers 15 residues. Trimming took off 6 bases at V and 1 base at J, with 12 bases between the two ends. Germline-derived CDR1 and CDR2 are MNHNS and SASEGT. Alpha and beta chains were covered, as first-strand cDNA relied on TRAV- and TRBV-specific primers. The TCRs were subjected to amplification over 20 PCR cycles employing a constant-region primer in conjunction with a V-primer adapter. TCRdb reanalysed the reads using MiXCR and keeps one entry per CDR3 protein. The sample yields about 71,000 distinct CDR3 sequences, less than 40% seen once. Documented time point: before trial treatment. Source: PBMCs, taken before treatment. The genes are TRBV6-1 and TRBJ2-2; D possibly corresponds to TRBD2 (6 bases). The source of this sequence is a female donor with ovarian cancer. The CDR3 DNA reads as TGTGCCAGCAGGTTGGGACTCAAGAACACCGGGGAGCTGTTTTTT. Encoded protein: CASRLGLKNTGELFF.